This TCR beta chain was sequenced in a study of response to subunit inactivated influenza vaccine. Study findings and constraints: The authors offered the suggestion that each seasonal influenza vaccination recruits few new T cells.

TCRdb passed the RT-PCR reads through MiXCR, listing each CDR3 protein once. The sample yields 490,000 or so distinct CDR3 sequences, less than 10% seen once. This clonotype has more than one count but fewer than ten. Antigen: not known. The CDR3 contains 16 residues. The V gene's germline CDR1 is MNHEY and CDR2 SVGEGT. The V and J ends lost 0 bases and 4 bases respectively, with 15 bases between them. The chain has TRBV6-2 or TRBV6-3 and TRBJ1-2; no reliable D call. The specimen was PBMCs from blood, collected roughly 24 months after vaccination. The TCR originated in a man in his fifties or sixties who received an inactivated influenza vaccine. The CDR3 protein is CASSYSRASTSYGYTF. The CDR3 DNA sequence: TGTGCCAGCAGTTACTCGAGGGCCAGCACCAGCTATGGCTACACCTTC.